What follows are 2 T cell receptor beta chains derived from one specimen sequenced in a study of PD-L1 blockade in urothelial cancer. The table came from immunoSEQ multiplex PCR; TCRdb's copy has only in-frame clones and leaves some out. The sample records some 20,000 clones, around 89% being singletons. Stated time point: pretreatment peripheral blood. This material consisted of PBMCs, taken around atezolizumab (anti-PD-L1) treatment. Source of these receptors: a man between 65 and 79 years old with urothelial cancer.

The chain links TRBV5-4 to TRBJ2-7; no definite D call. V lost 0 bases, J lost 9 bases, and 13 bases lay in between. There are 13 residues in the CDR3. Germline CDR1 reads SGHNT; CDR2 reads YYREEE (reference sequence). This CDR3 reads CASSLDLETGQYF. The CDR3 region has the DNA TGTGCCAGCAGCTTGGATTTGGAGACGGGGCAGTACTTC. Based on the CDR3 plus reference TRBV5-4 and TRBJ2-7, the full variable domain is ETGVTQSPTHLIKTRGQQVTLRCSSQSGHNTVSWYQQALGQGPQFIFQYYREEENGRGNFPPRFSGLQFPNYSSELNVNALELDDSALYLCASSLDLETGQYFGPGTRLTVT.

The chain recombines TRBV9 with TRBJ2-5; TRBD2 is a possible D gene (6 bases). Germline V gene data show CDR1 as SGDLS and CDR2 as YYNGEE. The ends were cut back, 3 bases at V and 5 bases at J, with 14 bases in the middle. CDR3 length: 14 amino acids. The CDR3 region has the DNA TGTGCCAGCAGCGCCACGACTAGTTATGAGACCCAGTACTTC. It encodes CASSATTSYETQYF. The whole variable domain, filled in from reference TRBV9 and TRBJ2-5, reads DSGVTQTPKHLITATGQRVTLRCSPRSGDLSVYWYQQSLDQGLQFLIQYYNGEERAKGNILERFSAQQFPDLHSELNLSSLELGDSALYFCASSATTSYETQYFGPGTRLLVL.